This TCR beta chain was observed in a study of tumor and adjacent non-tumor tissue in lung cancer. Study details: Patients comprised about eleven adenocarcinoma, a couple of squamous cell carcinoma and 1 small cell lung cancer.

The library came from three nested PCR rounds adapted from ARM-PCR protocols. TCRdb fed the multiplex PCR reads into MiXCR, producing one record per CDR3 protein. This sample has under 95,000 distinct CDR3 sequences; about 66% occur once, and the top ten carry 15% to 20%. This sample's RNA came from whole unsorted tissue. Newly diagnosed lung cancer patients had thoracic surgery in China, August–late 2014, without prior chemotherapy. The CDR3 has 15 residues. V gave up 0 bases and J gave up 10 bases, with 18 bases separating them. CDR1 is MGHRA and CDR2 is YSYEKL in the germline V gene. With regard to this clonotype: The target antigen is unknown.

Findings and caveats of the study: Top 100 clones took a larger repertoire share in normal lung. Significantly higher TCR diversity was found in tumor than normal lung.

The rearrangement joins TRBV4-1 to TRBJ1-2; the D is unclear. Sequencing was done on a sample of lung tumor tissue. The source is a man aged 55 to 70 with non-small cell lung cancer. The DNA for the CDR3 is TGCGCCAGCAGCCAAGAGTATCCCTCCCGGGCTGACTACACCTTC. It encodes CASSQEYPSRADYTF.